This TCR beta chain originates from a study of T-cell memory formation after mild COVID-19. Background on the study: Largely, TCR clusters stayed within a single donor.

Findings of the study overall: Confirmation was lacking for SARS-CoV-2 specificity of second-wave clones that peaked on day 37.

MiXCR, run by TCRdb on the 5' RACE reads, gives a single entry per CDR3 protein. This table holds 140,000 or so distinct CDR3 sequences, about 5.5% found once. Germline V CDR1 and CDR2: DFQATT, SNEGSKA (reference sequence). V dropped 6 bases and J dropped 12; count of bases not matched to a gene: 15. The CDR3 is 13 residues long. This clonotype has a count of ten or more. Its antigen remains unknown. This chain uses TRBV20-1 with TRBJ2-7; 9 bases match TRBD2. This clonotype originated in an adult woman who had mild COVID-19 (a few samples of this study predate the infection). Cell type and time point are not known. The sequenced sample consisted of PBMCs or a T cell subset sorted from them (not recorded which). CDR3 loop: CSASSSGKRYRYF. The CDR3 bases are TGCAGTGCCAGTTCTAGCGGGAAACGATATAGGTACTTC.